This is a list of T cell receptor beta chains from one sample in a study of control samples from healthy donors and cancer patients. Measured with immunoSEQ multiplex PCR; TCRdb has only the in-frame clones, and not every one. There are 85,000 to 100,000 clones in the sample; approximately 95% occur only once, and approximately 7.6% lies in the top ten. The sample taken for sequencing was blood. Every receptor here comes from a man younger than 35 in good health. The CDR3 runs from the conserved cysteine through the conserved F or W. The D gene is left open where the match is weak. Clone size, where shown, is once, few, many, or a class for clones that have expanded.

TRBJ2-1	TRBV5-1	TRBD2	12	-	TGCGCCAGCAGCTTGGGGACCGGGGGGGCGTTCTTC	CASSLGTGGAFF
TRBJ2-7	TRBV10-3	TRBD2	15	-	TGTGCCACCCTCCCCCAAGCGGGAGTCTCCTACGAGCAGTACTTC	CATLPQAGVSYEQYF
TRBJ2-7	TRBV5-4	TRBD1	14	-	TGTGCCAGCAGCGCCGGGACAGGGGCTGTCGAGCAGTACTTC	CASSAGTGAVEQYF
TRBJ2-7	TRBV7-9	-	17	-	TGTGCCAGCAGCTTACGGGCGGGGTCTATTAGCTCCTACGAGCAGTACTTC	CASSLRAGSISSYEQYF
TRBJ2-1	TRBV7-6	-	16	-	TGTGCCAGCAGTCCCTGGAATGGAAGCTCCTACAATGAGCAGTTCTTC	CASSPWNGSSYNEQFF
TRBJ2-1	TRBV30	TRBD2	14	-	TGTGCCTGGAGCTCTAGCGGGGGGAATGGGAGGGAGTTCTTC	CAWSSSGGNGREFF
TRBJ1-1	TRBV6-2/TRBV6-3	-	13	-	TGTGCCAGCAGCAATGGCCAGTACACTGAAGCTTTCTTT	CASSNGQYTEAFF
TRBJ2-7	TRBV12-2	-	17	-	TGTGCAAGTCGCTTAGCCTCCGTAGGGGTTAGCTCCTACGAGCAGTACTTC	CASRLASVGVSSYEQYF
TRBJ2-1	TRBV30	TRBD2	14	-	TGTGCCTGGAGTACCCTAGCGGGATACAATGAGCAGTTCTTC	CAWSTLAGYNEQFF
TRBJ2-1	TRBV27	TRBD2	17	-	TGTGCCAGCAGTTTACATAAGGCGGGAGGGTCCTACAATGAGCAGTTCTTC	CASSLHKAGGSYNEQFF
TRBJ2-1	TRBV18	TRBD2	16	-	TGTGCCAGCTCACCACCGGGACTAGCGGGGGGTCATGAGCAGTTCTTC	CASSPPGLAGGHEQFF
TRBJ2-7	TRBV27	-	13	-	TGTGCCAGCAGTTATTACAGGGGAGGCGAGCAGTACTTC	CASSYYRGGEQYF
TRBJ1-5	TRBV5-6	-	14	once	TGTGCCAGCAGCCCCGGTGGGGCGACTCAGCCCCAGCATTTT	CASSPGGATQPQHF
TRBJ2-7	TRBV15	TRBD1	14	-	TGTGCCACCAGCAGGACAGGGGTAAACTACGAGCAGTACTTC	CATSRTGVNYEQYF
TRBJ2-6	TRBV5-1	-	15	-	TGCGCCAGCAGCTTGGGTGTCTCTGGGGCCAACGTCCTGACTTTC	CASSLGVSGANVLTF
TRBJ2-6	TRBV5-1	TRBD1	17	-	TGCGCCAGCAGCTCTTACGGGACAGGGGCTGGGGCCAACGTCCTGACTTTC	CASSSYGTGAGANVLTF
TRBJ2-7	TRBV14	-	14	-	TGTGCCAGCAGCCACGTCGGGGGATCCTACGAGCAGTACTTC	CASSHVGGSYEQYF
TRBJ1-2	TRBV5-1	TRBD1	13	-	TGCGCCAGCAGCCAGACAGGGGTGGATAAGGTCTCCTTC	CASSQTGVDKVSF
TRBJ1-1	TRBV6-2/TRBV6-3	-	16	-	TGTGCCAGCAGTTACCCGGGAGAAGACCCGAACACTGAAGCTTTCTTT	CASSYPGEDPNTEAFF
TRBJ1-1	TRBV25-1	TRBD1	16	-	TGTGCCAGCAGTGCCTCCGGGACAGGGGATAACACTGAAGCTTTCTTT	CASSASGTGDNTEAFF
TRBJ1-4	TRBV6-5	TRBD1	15	-	TGTGCCAGCAGCCTGCAGACAGGGGCTAATGAAAAACTGTTTTTT	CASSLQTGANEKLFF
TRBJ2-7	TRBV12-3/TRBV12-4	TRBD1	13	-	TGTGCCATTTCGACAGGGGGAGGCTACGAGCAGTACTTC	CAISTGGGYEQYF
TRBJ2-1	TRBV5-1	-	17	-	TGCGCCAGCAGCTTGGCCGGGACACTGGCGGATTTGAATGAGCAGTTCTTC	CASSLAGTLADLNEQFF
TRBJ2-2	TRBV25-1	-	17	-	TGTGCCAGCAGGAGCAGTAACGAGGCGGGCAACACCGGGGAGCTGTTTTTT	CASRSSNEAGNTGELFF
TRBJ2-1	TRBV28	-	15	-	TGTGCCAGCATAACAGGTGGGGGGCCAATTCCTGAGCAGTTCTTC	CASITGGGPIPEQFF
TRBJ1-5	TRBV20-1	-	11	-	TGCAGTTCGGGGGTGCGACAGCCCCAGCATTTT	CSSGVRQPQHF
TRBJ1-1	TRBV21-1	-	17	-	TGTGCCAGCAGCAAAGTTAATAGGGGGAGGGAGAACACTGAAGCTTTCTTT	CASSKVNRGRENTEAFF
TRBJ1-5	TRBV6-5	-	13	-	TGTGCCAGCAGTCGTGGGGGGGATCAGCCCCAGCATTTT	CASSRGGDQPQHF
TRBJ2-2	TRBV5-1	TRBD2	17	-	TGCGCCAGCAGCTCCGGACTAGCGGGGTTGAACACCGGGGAGCTGTTTTTT	CASSSGLAGLNTGELFF
TRBJ1-1	TRBV5-1	-	14	-	TGCGCCAGCGATCTCAGGGGAGGAGGGACTGAAGCTTTCTTT	CASDLRGGGTEAFF
TRBJ1-4	TRBV5-8	-	11	-	TGTGCCAGCAGCACGGACGTTAAACTGTTTTTT	CASSTDVKLFF
TRBJ1-5	TRBV7-6	-	15	-	TGTGCCAGCAGTCCCGGACTTTATAGCAATCAGCCCCAGCATTTT	CASSPGLYSNQPQHF
TRBJ1-4	TRBV27	-	11	-	TGTGCCAGCAGGAATAATGAAAAACTGTTTTTT	CASRNNEKLFF
TRBJ1-2	TRBV14	-	12	-	TGTGCCAGCAGCCCGGGACTCTATGGCTACACCTTC	CASSPGLYGYTF
TRBJ2-7	TRBV13	-	13	once	TGTGCCAGCACCACGCCACTCGTCTACGAGCAGTACTTC	CASTTPLVYEQYF
TRBJ1-1	TRBV6-1	TRBD1	15	-	TGTGCCAGCAGTGAAGAGACAGGGATGAACACTGAAGCTTTCTTT	CASSEETGMNTEAFF
TRBJ1-6	TRBV4-2	-	19	once	TGTGCCAGCAGCCAAGATACCTTAGGAGGTGAGGGGAAAAATTCACCCCTCCACTTT	CASSQDTLGGEGKNSPLHF
TRBJ1-5	TRBV27	TRBD1	16	-	TGTGCCAGCAGTTTATGGACAGGGGATGTCGATCAGCCCCAGCATTTT	CASSLWTGDVDQPQHF
TRBJ2-7	TRBV7-2	TRBD1	14	-	TGTGCCAGCAGCACACACAGGGGGTCCCTCGAGCAGTACTTC	CASSTHRGSLEQYF
TRBJ1-6	TRBV7-2	TRBD1	15	-	TGTGCCAGCAGCTCGGACAGGGTAGTTGATTCACCCCTCCACTTT	CASSSDRVVDSPLHF
TRBJ1-1	TRBV2	TRBD1	16	-	TGTGCCAGCGTGGACAGGCCATACGCGAGGAACACTGAAGCTTTCTTT	CASVDRPYARNTEAFF
TRBJ1-6	TRBV5-1	-	14	-	TGCGCCAGCAGCTTGGCCGCGGGGGAACCACCCCTCCACTTT	CASSLAAGEPPLHF